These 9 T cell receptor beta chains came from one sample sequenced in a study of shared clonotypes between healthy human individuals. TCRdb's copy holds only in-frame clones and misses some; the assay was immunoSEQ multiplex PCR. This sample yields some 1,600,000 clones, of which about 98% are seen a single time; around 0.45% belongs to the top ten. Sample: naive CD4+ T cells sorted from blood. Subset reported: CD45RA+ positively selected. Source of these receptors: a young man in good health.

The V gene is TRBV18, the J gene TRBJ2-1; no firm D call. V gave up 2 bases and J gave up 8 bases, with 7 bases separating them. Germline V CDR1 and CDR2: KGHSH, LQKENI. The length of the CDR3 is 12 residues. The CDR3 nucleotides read TGTGCCAGCTCACCATTTACCTATGAGCAGTTCTTC. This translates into CASSPFTYEQFF. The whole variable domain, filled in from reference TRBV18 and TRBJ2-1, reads NAGVMQNPRHLVRRRGQEARLRCSPMKGHSHVYWYRQLPEEGLKFMVYLQKENIIDESGMPKERFSAEFPKEGPSILRIQQVVRGDSAAYFCASSPFTYEQFFGPGTRLTVL.

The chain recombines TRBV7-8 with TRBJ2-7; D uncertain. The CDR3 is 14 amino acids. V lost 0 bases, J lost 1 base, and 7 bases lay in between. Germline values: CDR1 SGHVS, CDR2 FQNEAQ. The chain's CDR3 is CASSLAFASYEQYF. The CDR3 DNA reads TGTGCCAGCAGCTTAGCGTTCGCTTCCTACGAGCAGTACTTC.

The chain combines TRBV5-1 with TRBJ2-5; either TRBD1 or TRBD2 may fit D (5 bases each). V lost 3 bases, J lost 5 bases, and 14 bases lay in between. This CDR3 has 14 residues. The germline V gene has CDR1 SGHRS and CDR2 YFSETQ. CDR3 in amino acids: CASSSRDLGETQYF. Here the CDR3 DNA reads TGCGCCAGCAGCTCCCGGGACCTCGGGGAGACCCAGTACTTC.

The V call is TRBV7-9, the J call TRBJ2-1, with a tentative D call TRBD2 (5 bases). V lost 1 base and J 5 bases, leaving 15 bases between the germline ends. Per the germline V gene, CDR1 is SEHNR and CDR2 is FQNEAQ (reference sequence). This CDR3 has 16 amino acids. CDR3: CASSLVAGSRNNEQFF. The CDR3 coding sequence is TGTGCCAGCAGCTTAGTCGCGGGTTCGCGGAACAATGAGCAGTTCTTC.

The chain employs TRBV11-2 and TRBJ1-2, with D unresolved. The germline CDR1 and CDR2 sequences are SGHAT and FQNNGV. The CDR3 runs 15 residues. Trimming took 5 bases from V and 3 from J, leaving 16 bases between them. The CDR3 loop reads CASSPVGRGYYGYTF. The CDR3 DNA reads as TGTGCCAGCAGCCCTGTGGGTAGAGGTTACTATGGCTACACCTTC.

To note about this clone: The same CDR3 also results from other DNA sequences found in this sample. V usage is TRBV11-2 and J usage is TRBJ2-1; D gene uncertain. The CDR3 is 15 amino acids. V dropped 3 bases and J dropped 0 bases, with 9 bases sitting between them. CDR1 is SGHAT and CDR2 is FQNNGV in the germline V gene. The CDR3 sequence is CASSFSASSYNEQFF. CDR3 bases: TGTGCCAGCAGCTTTAGTGCCAGCTCCTACAATGAGCAGTTCTTC.

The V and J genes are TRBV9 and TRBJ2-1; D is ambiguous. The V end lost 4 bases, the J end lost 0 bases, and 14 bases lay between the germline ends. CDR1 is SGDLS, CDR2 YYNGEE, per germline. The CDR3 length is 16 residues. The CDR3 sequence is CASSPETTSSYNEQFF. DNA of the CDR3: TGTGCCAGCAGCCCAGAGACAACCAGCTCCTACAATGAGCAGTTCTTC. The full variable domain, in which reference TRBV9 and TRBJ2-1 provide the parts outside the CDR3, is DSGVTQTPKHLITATGQRVTLRCSPRSGDLSVYWYQQSLDQGLQFLIQYYNGEERAKGNILERFSAQQFPDLHSELNLSSLELGDSALYFCASSPETTSSYNEQFFGPGTRLTVL.

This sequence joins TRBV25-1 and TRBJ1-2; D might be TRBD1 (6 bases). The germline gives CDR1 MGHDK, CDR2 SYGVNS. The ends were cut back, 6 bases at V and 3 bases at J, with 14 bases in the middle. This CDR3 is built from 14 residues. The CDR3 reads CASSPGAGDYGYTF. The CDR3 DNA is TGTGCCAGCAGCCCAGGGGCCGGGGACTATGGCTACACCTTC.

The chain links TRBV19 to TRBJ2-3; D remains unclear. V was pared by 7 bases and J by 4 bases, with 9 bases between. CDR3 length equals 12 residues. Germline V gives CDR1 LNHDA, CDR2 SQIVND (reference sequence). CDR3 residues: CASTPLSDTQYF. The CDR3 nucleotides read TGTGCCAGTACTCCCCTGTCAGATACGCAGTATTTT.